These T cell receptor beta chains were read from a single sample in a study of T cell changes during pregnancy in multiple sclerosis. Data came from immunoSEQ multiplex PCR; TCRdb stores just in-frame clones and leaves some out. The sample includes 25,000 to 35,000 clones, more than 75% of them seen just once. The source was CD4+ T cells from peripheral blood mononuclear cells, collected in the second trimester of pregnancy. The receptors were gathered from a female donor in good health, enrolled as a control in a pregnancy study. Both conserved end residues are part of each CDR3. Fields, in order: CDR3 protein, CDR3 DNA, V gene, clone size, D gene, J gene. D genes are given only for firm matches. Expanded clones are given a class, and other clones once, few, many or no size at all.

CAWTTGYQPQHF	TGTGCCTGGACGACAGGTTATCAGCCCCAGCATTTT	TRBV30	NA	NA	TRBJ1-5
CASRVTGQETQYF	TGTGCCAGTAGGGTGACAGGACAAGAGACCCAGTACTTC	TRBV19	once	NA	TRBJ2-5
CATSTRTSGSSEQYF	TGTGCCACCAGCACCCGGACTAGCGGGAGTTCCGAGCAGTACTTC	TRBV15	medium-sized	TRBD2	TRBJ2-7
CASSLYRQGSYEQYF	TGTGCCAGCTCACTTTATAGACAGGGATCCTACGAGCAGTACTTC	TRBV18	NA	TRBD1	TRBJ2-7
CAGPSCGDQPQHF	TGCGCCGGTCCGTCATGCGGGGATCAGCCCCAGCATTTT	TRBV23-1	NA	NA	TRBJ1-5
CASSYVAGANVLTF	TGTGCCAGCAGTTACGTAGCTGGGGCCAACGTCCTGACTTTC	TRBV6-5	NA	NA	TRBJ2-6
CASSAQGDTQYF	TGTGCCAGCAGCGCCCAGGGGGATACGCAGTATTTT	TRBV7-6	NA	NA	TRBJ2-3
CASSLVVDTGELFF	TGTGCCAGCAGCTTAGTTGTAGATACCGGGGAGCTGTTTTTT	TRBV7-2	once	NA	TRBJ2-2
CASGGAPEYEQYF	TGTGCCAGCGGGGGGGCTCCGGAATACGAGCAGTACTTC	TRBV9	NA	NA	TRBJ2-7
CASSPGLATGEQFF	TGTGCCAGCTCACCGGGACTAGCGACAGGTGAGCAGTTCTTC	TRBV18	NA	TRBD2	TRBJ2-1
CASSRGGGYYNEQFF	TGTGCCAGTAGTAGAGGCGGGGGGTACTACAATGAGCAGTTCTTC	TRBV19	NA	TRBD2	TRBJ2-1
CASSVARGPGELFF	TGTGCCAGCAGTGTGGCCAGGGGGCCCGGGGAGCTGTTTTTT	TRBV2	NA	TRBD1	TRBJ2-2
CASSLELAGGMYQETQYF	TGTGCCAGCAGCTTGGAACTAGCGGGGGGGATGTACCAAGAGACCCAGTACTTC	TRBV5-8	NA	TRBD2	TRBJ2-5
CASSSQGAGNTIYF	TGTGCCAGCAGTTCACAGGGAGCTGGAAACACCATATATTTT	TRBV6-6	few	NA	TRBJ1-3
CASRRQGGNTIYF	TGTGCCAGCAGGCGACAGGGGGGAAACACCATATATTTT	TRBV28	NA	TRBD1	TRBJ1-3
CASSLVPGQGNTEAFF	TGCGCCAGCAGCTTGGTTCCGGGACAGGGGAACACTGAAGCTTTCTTT	TRBV5-1	NA	TRBD1	TRBJ1-1
CASSTGQGYYGYTF	TGCGCCAGCAGCACTGGACAGGGCTACTATGGCTACACCTTC	TRBV5-1	few	TRBD1	TRBJ1-2
CASSSRRGDAEAFF	TGTGCCAGCAGCTCTCGTCGGGGTGACGCTGAAGCTTTCTTT	TRBV7-9	NA	NA	TRBJ1-1
CASSPGTKNTEAFF	TGTGCCAGCAGCCCCGGGACAAAGAACACTGAAGCTTTCTTT	TRBV5-5	NA	NA	TRBJ1-1
CASSLDGTGWNGYTF	TGTGCCAGCAGCTTAGATGGGACAGGGTGGAATGGCTACACCTTC	TRBV7-8	NA	TRBD1	TRBJ1-2
CASSPPRGLSNQPQHF	TGTGCCAGCTCACCACCGCGGGGACTTAGCAATCAGCCCCAGCATTTT	TRBV18	NA	NA	TRBJ1-5
CASGPSPGGLFF	TGTGCTAGTGGTCCAAGCCCGGGAGGGCTGTTTTTT	TRBV12-5	NA	NA	TRBJ1-4
CASSEGTGSSYEQYF	TGTGCCAGCAGTGAAGGGACAGGCAGCTCCTACGAGCAGTACTTC	TRBV6-1	NA	TRBD1	TRBJ2-7
CAISLAEGGELFF	TGTGCCATCAGCCTAGCGGAGGGGGGGGAGCTGTTTTTT	TRBV10-3	NA	TRBD2	TRBJ2-2
CASREEVTKSHEQFF	TGTGCCAGCAGGGAGGAAGTAACGAAGTCCCATGAGCAGTTCTTC	TRBV6-1	NA	NA	TRBJ2-1
CASSLRPSGGATGELFF	TGTGCCAGCAGCTTACGACCTAGCGGGGGGGCCACCGGGGAGCTGTTTTTT	TRBV13	NA	TRBD2	TRBJ2-2
CASSRQQGSAYEQYF	TGCGCCAGCAGCAGGCAACAGGGAAGCGCCTACGAGCAGTACTTC	TRBV5-1	NA	NA	TRBJ2-7
CASSPGVGTEAFF	TGTGCCAGCAGCCCAGGGGTGGGGACTGAAGCTTTCTTT	TRBV5-5	NA	NA	TRBJ1-1
CSASEVYGYTF	TGCAGTGCTAGCGAGGTCTATGGCTACACCTTC	TRBV20-1	NA	NA	TRBJ1-2
CAWGRRAGGGDTQYF	TGTGCCTGGGGGCGGCGGGCAGGGGGCGGAGATACGCAGTATTTT	TRBV30	NA	TRBD1	TRBJ2-3